This T cell receptor (beta chain) came from a study of cytomegalovirus exposure and HLA in healthy donors. Germline V gene lookup returns CDR1 SGHNT and CDR2 YENEEA. The CDR3 totals 15 residues. V was clipped by 1 base and J by 5 bases; unmatched bases: 2. PCR amplification relied on 60 Vbeta primers (plus 13 Jbeta primers). Measured with immunoSEQ multiplex PCR; TCRdb has only the in-frame clones, and not every one. This table has around 140,000 clones, about four fifths appearing once. The chain uses TRBV11-3 and TRBJ1-4; 9 positions agree with TRBD1. The sequence came from a male donor in good health and CMV-seronegative. Sequencing was done on a sample of PBMCs. The CDR3 coding sequence is TGTGCCAGCAGCTTAGGGACAGGGGCGAATGAAAAACTGTTTTTT. Translated, it gives CASSLGTGANEKLFF.